This TCR beta chain was profiled in a study of human T cells and chemical hapten exposure (dated by TCRdb to 2020 to 2023). Context from the whole study: For sensitization, 2% DPC in acetone was applied to a roughly 2 cm by roughly 2 cm area of upper inner arm skin. Throughout the roughly 23-week study period, patients were also given weekly therapeutic DPC doses on the scalp. Patch tests used Finn chambers with 0.01% DPC on the upper back, scored after 6 days by International Contact Dermatitis Research Group standards. The patient cohort, mostly female, included alopecia areata with under or over 50% scalp involvement, alopecia totalis and alopecia universalis. The libraries were sequenced as a pool, and the TCR yield per sample differed mostly because of small variations in library volumes within the pool. This study followed changes in the peripheral blood TCR repertoire in vivo during primary and secondary sensitization of alopecia patients to the hapten diphenylcyclopropenone (DPC). Blood samples were taken from patients before sensitization (week 0) and then at 2, 6 and about 24 weeks after DPC sensitization. About 30 alopecia patients provided blood for TCR sequencing at one to four time points (pre-sensitization, 2, 6 and 24 weeks). The study at large found these results: Compared with pre-sensitization or healthy control sets, expanded TCRs formed significantly more large CDR3 similarity clusters, which is consistent with antigen-driven responses. After repeated subsampling, changes were observed in the strength of the expansion versus patch-test correlation and in the threshold at which the correlation became significant. The number of PT1 expanded TCRs positively correlated with patch test score, significant at thresholds 8, 16 and 32 but not 4. DPC sensitization did not change how many TCRs were above 1 in 1000 frequency, and no evidence was found of alterations in global repertoire structure. Because all patients had alopecia, a presumed autoimmune disease, the immune response of the patients might differ from that of healthy individuals.

The time point label for this specimen denotes: patch test 1, 2 weeks after DPC sensitization. The treatment or condition label on this specimen signifies: therapeutic diphenylcyclopropenone sensitization with weekly scalp DPC. Blood at each patch-test visit was drawn before the patch test was applied. Eligible patients were aged 18 to 70, diagnosed with alopecia, deemed suitable for DPC therapy, and excluded if pregnant. Total RNA was extracted from unfractionated whole blood that had been collected in Tempus Blood RNA tubes. Library generation was performed with RACE. The instrument given in TCRdb is NextSeq 500. Library preparation attached unique molecular identifiers to individual cDNA molecules for quantitative, reproducible TCR counting. From each blood RNA sample, both TCR alpha and TCR beta chains were sequenced. Under the source paper's analysis protocol: The median number of TCRs per sample was around 100,000, ranging from 23,224 to 690,600. V, J and CDR3 annotation of the TCR reads was carried out using the Decombinator software suite. For the PS versus PT1 abundance plots, all samples were subsampled to the same number of TCRs (28,000). Expanded TCRs were defined as absent before sensitization and observed at least eight times at the 2-week time point. TCRdb reran the public reads through fastp at Q25 and MiXCR, keeping productive beta chains. When rows share a CDR3 protein, they turn into one entry using the most common DNA and genes. The V and J calls reflect TCRdb's pipeline rather than the authors' work. The sample data list about 380,000 distinct CDR3 sequences, and approximately 5.1% of these were observed just once. Of the sample, under 2.5% falls within the top ten clones.

The junction shows trimming of 4 bases on V and 5 bases on J, and the gene matches do not reach 9 bases of it. Looking up the germline V gene yields CDR1 SGDLS and CDR2 YYNGEE. There are 15 amino acids in the CDR3, from cysteine to phenylalanine inclusive. Here the CDR3 DNA is all that survives: 45 bases in frame from base 1. This clonotype has only a few counts. It lacks a known antigen. Per-base qualities were not stored, and no clone one base away is much larger. This receptor was taken from a woman aged 45-65 years with alopecia areata. Some clones in this sample may be carry-over from other donors' samples. In this chain, TRBV9 is recombined with TRBJ2-5, with 9 junctional bases fitting TRBD2. The source was whole blood, collected in connection with sensitization to the hapten diphenylcyclopropenone (DPC). The nucleotide sequence is TGTGCCAGCAGCTCTGGGGTTAGCGGGAGTGAGACCCAGTACTTC. This translates into CASSSGVSGSETQYF.